This T cell receptor beta chain was sequenced during a study of blood T cell repertoires in COVID-19. TCRdb's copy holds only in-frame clones and misses some; the assay was immunoSEQ multiplex PCR. The sample carries 70,000 or so clones, about 80% recorded once. CDR1 SEHNR and CDR2 FQNEAQ come from the germline V gene (reference sequence). Between the trimmed V and J ends, which lost 4 bases and 2 bases, there was a span of 14 bases. The CDR3 is 15 amino acids. The sequencing input was peripheral blood. The sequence was collected from an older woman with acute or convalescent COVID-19. This chain connects TRBV7-9 to TRBJ1-1; D gene uncertain. The CDR3 here is CASSSTLGANTEAFF. Here the CDR3 DNA reads TGTGCCAGCAGCTCGACCCTGGGAGCTAACACTGAAGCTTTCTTT.